The T cell receptor (beta chain) under discussion was sequenced for a study of T-cell memory formation after mild COVID-19. Broader study findings: The study found contracting CD4+ clones mainly in CM and EM and contracting CD8+ clones in EMRA.

TCRalpha and TCRbeta libraries used 5'RACE with constant-segment primers and UMIs. One entry per CDR3 protein results from TCRdb running MiXCR on the 5' RACE reads. The sample includes approximately 210,000 distinct CDR3 sequences, around 25% of them seen just once. Points on this clonotype: As yet, its antigen is unknown.

Germline V gene sequence: CDR1 ENHRY, CDR2 SYGVKD. The germline V and J ends were trimmed by 4 bases and 0 bases, with 6 bases remaining between them. The CDR3 is 13 amino acids. Sequences were obtained from PBMCs or a T cell subset sorted from them (not recorded which). This sequence joins TRBV10-3 and TRBJ1-1; D is unresolved. This TCR was sampled from an adult woman who had mild COVID-19 (a few samples of this study predate the infection). Cell type and time point are not known. The CDR3 protein is CAISAGVNTEAFF. CDR3 DNA sequence: TGTGCCATCAGTGCGGGAGTGAACACTGAAGCTTTCTTT.